The clone carrying this T cell receptor (beta chain) was found many times. The target antigen is unknown. This specimen comes from a study of blood T cells in healthy people across ages. Findings and limits, study-wide: Whereas aged donors had fewer naive CD4+ cells, long-lived donors had more of them and higher diversity.

Samples had at least 7 million PBMCs isolated from them. Then a second PCR, running roughly 7 to 12 cycles, was carried out with a sample-barcoded 5' primer and a J-beta primer mix. Every cDNA was tagged by a template-switch adaptor with 12 random nucleotides. Each single sample gave us at least 2.5 million CDR3-containing paired-end reads. TCRdb processed the 5' RACE reads anew with MiXCR; each CDR3 protein has one entry. This sample has hundreds of thousands of distinct CDR3 sequences, with roughly half found just once. CDR1 MNHEY and CDR2 SVGAGI come from the germline V gene. CDR3 length: 15 amino acids. V lost 2 bases and J lost 2, with 10 bases in between.

The sample consisted of blood. The chain has TRBV6-5 and TRBJ2-1, with D perhaps TRBD2 (7 bases). This TCR came from a woman older than 75 in good health. CDR3 loop: CASSYGGATYNEQFF. In DNA form, the CDR3 reads TGTGCCAGCAGTTACGGGGGGGCCACCTACAATGAGCAGTTCTTC.